This T cell receptor (beta chain) stems from a study of CXCR3-negative and CXCR3-positive naive CD8 T cells. Study context: A total of 130 million to 150 million TRB reads was generated, with about 1.5 +/- 0.3 million per library.

Germline V gene lookup returns CDR1 SGHRS and CDR2 YFSETQ. The CDR3 runs to 16 residues. Triplicate sorts of some 300,000 cells per CD8+ subset. The CD45RO-CCR7+CD27+CD95- phenotype denoted naive CD8+ T cells. The TRB cDNA libraries were prepared by 5' RACE with UMI labels. TCRdb re-called the 5' RACE reads, yielding one record per CDR3 amino acid sequence without DNA. The sample includes 90,000 to 100,000 distinct CDR3 sequences. Broader study findings: Comparably high diversity was seen in both naive subsets, and much lower diversity in memory CD8+ cells. A higher hydrophobicity marked the TRB CDR3s of CXCR3-positive naive cells versus CXCR3-negative naive cells.

With regard to this clonotype: Its antigen is unknown.

Sequencing was performed on naive CXCR3+ CD8+ T cells from blood. This sample's subset: CD45RO-CCR7+CD27+CD95- naive CD8+ T cells expressing CXCR3 (TNR3+). This rearrangement joins TRBV5-1 to TRBJ2-3; as DNA is missing, the TRBD1 call by TCRdb cannot be tested. The TCR originated in a human donor in good health. Some clones in this sample may be carry-over from other donors' samples. CDR3 residues: CASSLGDRTITDTQYF.